This T cell receptor (beta chain) is from a study of radiotherapy plus CTLA-4 blockade in lung cancer listed by TCRdb under 2018. For the wider study: Among enrolled patients, roughly 18% had an objective response and 25% to 40% reached disease control.

CDR1 and CDR2 are drawn from the germline V gene: MGHRA, YSYEKL. The CDR3 numbers 15 residues from cysteine through phenylalanine. Only the CDR3 DNA stays, 45 bases, in frame from base 1. For this chain, trimming is 0 bases at the V end and 6 bases at the J end, and the number of junction bases without a gene match is 7. Remarks on this clone: The clone's antigen remains unknown. Base qualities are not at hand, and no much larger clone is one base apart.

The library came from the immunoSEQ multiplex PCR assay. The table comes from immuneACCESS by way of TCRdb, which keeps in-frame sequences with V and J called. Part of the clones is missing from these tables; in studies checked, under half for an unresolved V gene and the rest for unknown reasons. Here the sample has 45,000 to 55,000 clones; 82% occur a single time. The ten largest clonotypes hold roughly 3.4% of the sample. Broader findings and caveats from the paper: After treatment with radiotherapy and ipilimumab, TCR clones that originated in tumors expanded in peripheral blood. The strongest predictors of response were reported to be early dynamic shifts in blood T cell clones along with a rise in serum interferon-beta following radiation.

The study tested focal radiation therapy combined with CTLA-4 blockade (ipilimumab) in patients with chemo-refractory metastatic non-small-cell lung cancer. Sequenced here: peripheral blood, sampled from a patient treated with radiotherapy plus ipilimumab. The TCR sequence derives from a human donor with non-small cell lung cancer who had stable disease on radiotherapy plus ipilimumab. The V and J segments used are TRBV4-1 and TRBJ2-7; TRBD2 agrees with 8 junctional bases. The DNA reads as follows: TGCGCCAGCAGCCAAGAGGGACTAGATGAGGGCGAGCAGTACTTC. Its protein reads: CASSQEGLDEGEQYF.